The rows below give T cell receptor beta chains drawn from one sample of a study of early T cells in non-severe SARS-CoV-2 infection. TCRdb passed the 5' RACE reads through MiXCR, listing each CDR3 protein once. The table lists about 76,000 distinct CDR3 sequences, around 11% of them singletons. Sequencing used whole blood. The receptors derive from an adult who was a healthcare worker with PCR-confirmed SARS-CoV-2 infection or an uninfected control (not recorded which). Both conserved end residues are part of each CDR3. Each record gives: V gene, clone size, D gene, J gene, CDR3 protein, CDR3 DNA. A D gene is named only where the DNA matches it firmly. Some rows have no size entry. The others give once, few or many, or a class for an expanded clone.

>TRBV29-1|many|TRBD1|TRBJ1-4
CSVLPTGANEKLFF
TGCAGCGTTTTGCCGACAGGGGCTAATGAAAAACTGTTTTTT
>TRBV29-1|-|-|TRBJ1-1
CSALRQVNTEAFF
TGCAGCGCATTACGACAGGTGAACACTGAAGCTTTCTTT
>TRBV12-3/TRBV12-4|-|-|TRBJ2-3
CASTPIGYRTDTQYF
TGTGCCAGCACCCCTATAGGGTACCGCACAGATACGCAGTATTTT
>TRBV29-1|few|-|TRBJ2-7
CSVVGPHEQYF
TGCAGCGTTGTGGGGCCCCACGAGCAGTACTTC
>TRBV29-1|many|-|TRBJ1-1
CSVGPSGGATEAFF
TGCAGCGTTGGACCTAGCGGGGGAGCCACTGAAGCTTTCTTT
>TRBV4-1|few|TRBD2|TRBJ2-1
CASSHRLAGGRDEQFF
TGCGCCAGCAGCCACCGACTAGCGGGGGGGCGCGATGAGCAGTTCTTC
>TRBV25-1|many|TRBD2|TRBJ2-6
CASGGGSANVLTF
TGTGCCAGCGGGGGGGGTTCGGCCAACGTCCTGACTTTC
>TRBV7-2|-|-|TRBJ1-2
CASSSPDRPGLSGYTF
TGTGCCAGCAGCTCACCGGACCGCCCCGGACTGAGTGGCTACACCTTC
>TRBV6-1|once|TRBD1|TRBJ2-7
CASNRGLSYEQYF
TGTGCCAGCAACAGGGGGCTCTCCTACGAGCAGTACTTC
>TRBV14|-|-|TRBJ2-2
CASSRSSAGPGELFF
TGTGCCAGCAGCCGATCATCTGCGGGGCCCGGGGAGCTGTTTTTT
>TRBV15|many|-|TRBJ1-4
CATSRGTLGDEKLFF
TGTGCCACCAGCAGAGGCACGCTAGGGGATGAAAAACTGTTTTTT
>TRBV12-3/TRBV12-4|few|TRBD2|TRBJ2-7
CASSSDPTSGKQYF
TGTGCCAGCAGTTCCGACCCGACTAGCGGTAAGCAGTACTTC